This T cell receptor (beta chain) stems from a study of shared clonotypes between healthy human individuals. Study-wide findings and caveats: The expectation was that sequencing depth would affect clonotype sharing among donors.

The germline V gene has CDR1 ENHRY and CDR2 SYGVKD. This CDR3 spans 14 amino acids. The V and J ends lost 4 bases and 3 bases respectively, with 12 bases between them. Donors were healthy HIV-negative adults without recent acute infections or vaccinations. Unsorted PBMC replicate PCRs used around 310 ng DNA, tens of thousands of T cell genomes. Original processing notes: As immunoSEQ supplied junction-only sequences (without quality scores), filtering differed. Method: immunoSEQ multiplex PCR; TCRdb's copy keeps in-frame clones and lacks some. V and J calls and clone size follow that table, whereas D and trimming were derived from the DNA. The repertoire holds hundreds of thousands of clones, 70% to 80% seen once, with about 12% in the top ten. This clone was counted many times. What it binds is not known.

The source of this sequence is a woman aged 40 to 50 in good health. Some clones in this sample may be carry-over from other donors' samples. The sample taken for sequencing was PBMCs. V is TRBV10-3 and J is TRBJ1-1; the D gene is possibly TRBD1 (5 bases). CDR3 in amino acids: CAISVGDSYTEAFF. The DNA for the CDR3 is TGTGCCATCAGTGTCGGGGACTCATACACTGAAGCTTTCTTT.